This T cell receptor (beta chain) was captured by sequencing in a study of blood T cell repertoires in COVID-19 (dated by TCRdb to the early 2020s). Context from the whole study: Samples from collaborators originated in the United States, Italy and Spain and spanned both the acute and convalescent phases of COVID-19. The prospective study material was composed of cDNA or gDNA derived from T cells, B-cell-depleted T cells, or PBMCs. Where HLA class I and class II types were available, the types were taken from metadata supplied by the sample provider, not from assay-based typing. Subjects who had been exposed to COVID-19, were actively infected with it, or had recovered from it provided the deeply sampled blood TCRbeta repertoires that made up the dataset. Sample metadata almost always included a de-identified subject ID, COVID-19 status, age in years and sex. The samples were drawn from two sources: the first 160 participants of the ongoing ImmuneRACE study, and 1,200 or so subjects contributed by 6 global collaborators. The repertoires were released in a freely available public database intended as a resource for research on the immune response to SARS-CoV-2.

Taken from the germline V gene, the CDR1 and CDR2 loops are SGDLS and YYNGEE. Including the terminal cysteine and phenylalanine, the CDR3 comprises 15 residues. Here the CDR3 DNA is all that survives: 45 bases in frame from base 1. The germline V end is reduced by 0 bases and the J end by 0 bases; junction bases left unmatched: 2. Whole blood was collected in K2EDTA tubes by collaborating institutions according to the institutions' own protocols. For TCRbeta analysis, collaborators shipped samples in one of three forms: frozen whole blood, isolated PBMCs, or DNA extracted from either of those sample types. Concerning this clone: The clone's antigen remains unknown. Base qualities are not provided; no much larger clone lies one nucleotide away.

General conclusions and limits of the study: Clinical and demographic metadata were provided uncurated, with the amount varying by source and participant.

TCRbeta CDR3 regions were amplified from genomic DNA using the immunoSEQ Assay, a bias-controlled multiplex PCR. The original methods were these. Nucleated cell counts per sample were estimated from amplification of reference gene primers within the assay. Sequence reads were collapsed and filtered to measure the absolute abundance of every unique TCRbeta CDR3 rearrangement. For each sample, productive Simpson clonality was calculated as the square root of Simpson's diversity index across productive rearrangements. In TCRdb, the immuneACCESS table is reduced to in-frame sequences with V and J assigned. These tables do not hold every clone; where another copy was compared, an unresolved V gene accounts for under half, and the others remain unexplained. The V and J calls and clone size are taken from that table; D and trimming were inferred from the DNA. The table for this sample lists about 97,000 clones; over 75% of them were counted only once. The ten top clones hold 15% to 20% of the sample.

This clonotype was obtained from a human donor in a cohort sampled during active COVID-19. The chain was built from TRBV9 and TRBJ2-5, with 7 junctional bases fitting TRBD2. Sequencing used peripheral blood. The CDR3 reads as follows: CASSVGTSDQETQYF. The bases read TGTGCCAGCAGCGTAGGCACTAGCGACCAAGAGACCCAGTACTTC.